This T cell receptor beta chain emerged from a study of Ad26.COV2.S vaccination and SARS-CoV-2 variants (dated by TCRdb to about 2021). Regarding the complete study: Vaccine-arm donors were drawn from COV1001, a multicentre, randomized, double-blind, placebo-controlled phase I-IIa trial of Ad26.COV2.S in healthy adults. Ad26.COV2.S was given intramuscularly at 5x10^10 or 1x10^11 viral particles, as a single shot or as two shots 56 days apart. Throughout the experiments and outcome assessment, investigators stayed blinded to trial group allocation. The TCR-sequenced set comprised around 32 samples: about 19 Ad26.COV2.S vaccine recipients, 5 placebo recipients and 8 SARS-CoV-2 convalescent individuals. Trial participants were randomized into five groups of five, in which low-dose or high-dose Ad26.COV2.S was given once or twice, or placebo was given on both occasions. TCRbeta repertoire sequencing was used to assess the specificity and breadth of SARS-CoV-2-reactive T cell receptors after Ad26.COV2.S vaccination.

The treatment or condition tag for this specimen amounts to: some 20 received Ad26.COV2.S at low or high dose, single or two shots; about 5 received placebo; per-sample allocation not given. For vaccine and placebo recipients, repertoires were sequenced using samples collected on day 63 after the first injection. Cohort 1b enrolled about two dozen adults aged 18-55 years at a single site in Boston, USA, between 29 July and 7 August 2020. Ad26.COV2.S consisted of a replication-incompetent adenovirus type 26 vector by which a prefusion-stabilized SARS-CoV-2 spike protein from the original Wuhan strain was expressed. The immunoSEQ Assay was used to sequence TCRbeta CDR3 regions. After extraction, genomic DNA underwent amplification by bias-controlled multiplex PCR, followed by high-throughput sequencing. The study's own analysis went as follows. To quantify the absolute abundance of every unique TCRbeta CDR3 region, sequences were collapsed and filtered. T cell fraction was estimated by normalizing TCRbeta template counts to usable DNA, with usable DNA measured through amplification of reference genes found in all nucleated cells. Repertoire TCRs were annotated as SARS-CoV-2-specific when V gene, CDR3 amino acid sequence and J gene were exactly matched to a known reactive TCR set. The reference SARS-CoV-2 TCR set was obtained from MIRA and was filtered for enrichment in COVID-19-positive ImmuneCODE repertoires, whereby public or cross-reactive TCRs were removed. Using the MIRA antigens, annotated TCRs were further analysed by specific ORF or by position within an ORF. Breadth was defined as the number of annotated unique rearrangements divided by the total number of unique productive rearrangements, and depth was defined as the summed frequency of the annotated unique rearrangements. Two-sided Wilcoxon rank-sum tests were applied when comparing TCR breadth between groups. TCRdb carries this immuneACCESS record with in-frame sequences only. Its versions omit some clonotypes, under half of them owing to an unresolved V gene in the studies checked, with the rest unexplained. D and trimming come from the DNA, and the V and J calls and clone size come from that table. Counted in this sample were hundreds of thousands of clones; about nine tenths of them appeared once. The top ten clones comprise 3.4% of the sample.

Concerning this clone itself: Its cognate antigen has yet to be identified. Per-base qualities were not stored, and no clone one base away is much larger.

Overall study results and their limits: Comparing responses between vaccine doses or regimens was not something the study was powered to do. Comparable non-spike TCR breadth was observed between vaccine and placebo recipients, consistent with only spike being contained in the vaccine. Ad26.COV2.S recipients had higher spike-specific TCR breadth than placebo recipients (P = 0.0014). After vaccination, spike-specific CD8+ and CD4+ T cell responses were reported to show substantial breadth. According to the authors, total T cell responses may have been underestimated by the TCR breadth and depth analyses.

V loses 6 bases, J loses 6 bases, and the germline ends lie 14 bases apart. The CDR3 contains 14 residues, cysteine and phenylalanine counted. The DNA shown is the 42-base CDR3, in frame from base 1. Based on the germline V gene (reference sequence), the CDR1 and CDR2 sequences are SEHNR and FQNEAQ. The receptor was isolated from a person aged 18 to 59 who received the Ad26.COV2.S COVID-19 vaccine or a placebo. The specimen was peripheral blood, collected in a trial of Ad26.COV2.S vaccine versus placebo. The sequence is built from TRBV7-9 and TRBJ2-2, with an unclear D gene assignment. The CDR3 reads CASSSGPLAGELFF. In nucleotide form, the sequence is TGTGCCAGCAGTTCTGGCCCGCTGGCCGGGGAGCTGTTTTTT.